The 30 T cell receptor beta chains below were found in one sample sequenced in a study of tumor-infiltrating lymphocytes in primary liver carcinoma. Total RNA amounting to around 540 ng was the source from which TCR beta cDNA was made with a constant-region primer. Three nested multiplex PCR rounds, a slightly modified ARM-PCR, produced the libraries for TCR beta. TRBV1-TRBV30 forward primers paired with a C-beta reverse primer drove the first two PCR rounds, ten to eleven cycles each. MiXCR was run by TCRdb on the multiplex PCR reads, yielding one entry per CDR3 protein. Of fewer than 350,000 distinct CDR3 sequences listed, 65% are singletons. Unsorted whole blood supplied the RNA, and germline DNA was extracted too. Sequenced material: peripheral blood. Every receptor here comes from a middle-aged man with primary liver carcinoma and hepatitis B virus infection.

For this clonotype: A read error may account for a junction end that differs from germline. The V call is TRBV4-1, the J call TRBJ1-1, with 8 positions matching TRBD1. The CDR3 sequence is 14 residues long. Germline CDR1 is MGHRA and CDR2 is YSYEKL. CDR3 loop: CARSRGQGNTEAFF. For the CDR3, the DNA is TGCGCCCGCAGCCGAGGACAGGGGAACACTGAAGCTTTCTTT.

On this clonotype: A clone one base away is much larger, so this may be a read error. This chain uses TRBV6-2 or TRBV6-3 with TRBJ2-7; D perhaps matches TRBD2 (5 bases). This CDR3 contains 15 residues. In germline, CDR1 is MNHEY, CDR2 SVGEGT. The DNA of the CDR3 is TGTGCCAGCAGTGAAGTGAGCGGAGGTACCTACGACCAGTACTTC. It specifies CASSEVSGGTYDQYF.

This clonotype was observed at least ten times. The chain joins TRBV11-2 to TRBJ2-6, with D possibly being TRBD1 (6 bases). V shed 1 base and J shed 1 base, with 17 bases lying between them. CDR1 is SGHAT and CDR2 is FQNNGV in the germline V gene. The CDR3 runs to 19 residues. The CDR3 DNA follows: TGTGCCAGCAGCTTAGCCTCAGTTCTGAGGGGGTCTGGGGCCAACGTCCTGACTTTC. This gives the protein CASSLASVLRGSGANVLTF.

This clonotype was observed at least ten times. V gene TRBV6-5 combines with J gene TRBJ2-1; 9 positions match TRBD1. The germline V gene has CDR1 MNHEY and CDR2 SVGAGI. V dropped 4 bases and J dropped 9; count of bases not matched to a gene: 7. The CDR3 totals 14 residues. Here the CDR3 reads CASSWGQGQGEQFF. The CDR3 DNA sequence: TGTGCCAGCAGTTGGGGACAGGGTCAAGGTGAGCAGTTCTTC.

This chain joins TRBV6-5 and TRBJ2-7; the D gene is possibly TRBD1 (6 bases). Germline CDR1 and CDR2: MNHEY and SVGAGI. Trimming pared 5 bases from V and 3 bases from J, leaving 17 bases between. The CDR3 runs to 15 residues. The CDR3 region is CASSQESGHVYEQYF. The CDR3 nucleotides read TGTGCCAGCAGTCAAGAATCGGGACATGTCTACGAGCAGTACTTC.

In this sample, this clonotype turned up many times. J is TRBJ2-1 and V is TRBV12-3 or TRBV12-4; 7 bases fit TRBD1. The CDR3 is 12 amino acids. The V segment lost 6 bases and the J segment 9 bases; nucleotides outside the gene matches: 5. The CDR3 region is CASRGQVLEQFF. In DNA form, the CDR3 reads TGTGCCAGCAGAGGACAGGTGCTTGAGCAGTTCTTC.

As to this clonotype: One base away lies a much larger clone, so this may be a sequencing read error. This sequence joins TRBV30 and TRBJ2-6; 8 bases agree with TRBD1. The CDR3 runs 14 residues. Per germline, CDR1 GTSNPN and CDR2 SVGIG (reference sequence). CDR3 loop: CAGNRGSGANILTF. The CDR3 DNA is TGTGCCGGGAACAGGGGGTCTGGGGCCAACATCCTGACTTTC. Full variable domain (remainder filled in from reference TRBV30 and TRBJ2-6): SQTIHQWPATLVQPVGSPLSLECTVEGTSNPNLYWYRQAAGRGLQLLFYSVGIGQISSEVPQNLSASRPQDRQFILSSKKLLLSDSGFYLCAGNRGSGANILTFGAGSRLTVL.

Comment on this clonotype: Compared with germline, one end of the junction differs, possibly owing to a read error. The CDR3 is CVSREPGQGRETQYF. The CDR3 DNA sequence: TGTGTCAGCAGGGAACCGGGACAGGGTCGAGAGACCCAGTACTTC. The gene calls are TRBV6-6 and TRBJ2-5; 9 bases agree with TRBD1. Germline lookup yields CDR1 MNHNY and CDR2 SVGAGI (reference sequence). The CDR3 covers 15 residues.

This clonotype was counted a few times. Since a much larger clone is just one base distant, this may be a read error. The chain employs TRBV6-1 and TRBJ2-3; D is unresolved. The CDR3 length is 14 residues. CDR1 and CDR2 from the germline V gene are MNHNS and SASEGT. The CDR3 nucleotides read TGTGCCAGCAGTGAATGGCCCAGCACAGATACGCAGTGTTTT. This encodes CASSEWPSTDTQCF.

A remark on this clonotype: This could be a read error, since a much larger clone is one nucleotide away. The rearrangement joins TRBV6-6 to TRBJ1-2; tentative D call: TRBD1 (6 bases). The CDR3 extends over 16 amino acids. In germline, CDR1 is MNHNY, CDR2 SVGAGI (reference sequence). CDR3 loop: CARSYDDRPVPMGYTF. CDR3 in DNA: TGTGCCAGAAGTTACGATGACAGGCCTGTCCCTATGGGCTACACCTTC.

This rearrangement joins TRBV10-1 to TRBJ2-7, with a tentative D call TRBD1 (5 bases). Germline CDR1 WNHNN, CDR2 SYGVQD (reference sequence). Trimming cost V 5 bases and J 4 bases, with 9 bases left between them. CDR3 length equals 12 residues. CDR3 in DNA: TGCGCCAGCAGTAACCAGGGATACGAGCAGTACTTC. Amino acids: CASSNQGYEQYF.

Notes on this clonotype: It may be a read error: a sequence one base away is much more abundant. No conserved phenylalanine or tryptophan is present at the end of the CDR3, so a read error is the likely explanation. The CDR3 coding sequence is TGCGCCAGCAGTATTCTAGTCTTGGAGCAGTACTTA. Amino acids: CASSILVLEQYL. This chain links TRBV10-1 with TRBJ2-7; D not certain. The CDR3 sequence is 12 residues long. The V end was cut by 5 bases, the J end by 7 bases, with 12 bases between. Germline CDR1 reads WNHNN; CDR2 reads SYGVQD (reference sequence).

This clonotype was recorded many times. CDR3 in DNA: TGTGCCAGCAGCTACGGGCCGGGGGGCAGCTATGGCTACACCTTC. It specifies CASSYGPGGSYGYTF. The V and J genes are TRBV5-6 and TRBJ1-2; D possibly corresponds to TRBD1 (6 bases). The CDR3 covers 15 residues. V lost 3 bases to trimming and J lost 4 bases, with 16 bases between them. Germline assignment: CDR1 SGHDT and CDR2 YYEEEE.

Turning to this clonotype: A much larger clone sits a single nucleotide away, making a read error possible. The final CDR3 position lacks the conserved phenylalanine or tryptophan, pointing to a likely read error. This chain connects TRBV11-2 to TRBJ1-6; D not certain. V was shortened by 4 bases and J by 0 bases, with 16 bases between the two germline ends. Germline V gene sequence: CDR1 SGHAT, CDR2 FQNNGV. The length of the CDR3 is 18 residues. The CDR3 bases are TGTGCCAGCAGCTCCCATGGTTTCGGTAGCTCCTATAATTCACCCCTCCACCTT. Protein product: CASSSHGFGSSYNSPLHL.

As regards this clonotype: The conserved final phenylalanine or tryptophan is absent from the CDR3, which likely points to a read error. The V and J genes are TRBV2 and TRBJ2-5; no reliable D call. Germline loops: CDR1 SNHLY, CDR2 FYNNEI. The CDR3 is 12 amino acids. Trimming took off 8 bases at V and 5 bases at J, with 12 bases between the two ends. The CDR3 spells CASGVLRETQYS. CDR3 in DNA: TGTGCCAGCGGCGTGCTTCGGGAGACCCAGTACTCC.

The chain combines TRBV5-6 with TRBJ2-1, with TRBD2 identical over 13 bases. Trimming took 4 bases from V and 6 from J; bases not matched to a gene: 10. The germline V gene encodes CDR1 SGHDT and CDR2 YYEEEE. This CDR3 spans 17 amino acids. The DNA for the CDR3 is TGTGCCAGCAGCCAGACCACGACTAGCGGGAGGACCAATGAGCAGTTCTTC. It is translated as CASSQTTTSGRTNEQFF.

Comment on this clonotype: The junction does not match germline at one end; this may be a read error. The chain employs TRBV11-2 and TRBJ2-1; TRBD1 aligns across 7 bases. Germline assignment: CDR1 SGHAT and CDR2 FQNNGV. The CDR3 totals 16 residues. Written as DNA, the CDR3 is TGTGCCAGCACTAAGACAGGACAGGTAATCTACAGTGAGCAGTTCTTC. This codes for CASTKTGQVIYSEQFF.

This chain links TRBV11-1 with TRBJ2-1; weak D call: TRBD1 (6 bases). The CDR3 extends over 15 amino acids. Germline values: CDR1 SGHAT, CDR2 FQDESV (reference sequence). Trimming stripped 2 bases from V and 8 bases from J, with 16 bases between. This CDR3 reads CASSLIQGSSYEQFF. The CDR3 bases are TGTGCCAGCAGCTTAATCCAGGGGAGCTCCTATGAGCAGTTCTTC.

Remarks on this clonotype: The CDR3 ends on some other residue instead of the conserved phenylalanine or tryptophan, so this is likely a read error. The CDR3 DNA reads TGTGCCAGCAGCTTCGGACAGTCTGGGCAGTTCTCC. Its protein is CASSFGQSGQFS. The rearrangement links TRBV5-4 to TRBJ2-1, with D possibly TRBD1 on 6 matching bases. The CDR3 spans 12 residues. V lost 2 bases and J 12 bases, leaving 12 bases between the germline ends. Per the germline V gene, CDR1 is SGHNT and CDR2 is YYREEE (reference sequence).

A word on this clonotype: One end of the junction fails to match germline, which may point to a read error. The CDR3 reads CASSIGTGKREKLSF. The CDR3 DNA reads as TGTGCTAGCAGCATCGGGACAGGGAAAAGAGAAAAACTGTCTTTT. The J gene is TRBJ1-4, the V gene TRBV11-2, with 9 positions matching TRBD1. Germline V lookup: CDR1 SGHAT, CDR2 FQNNGV. This CDR3 spans 15 amino acids.

This clonotype was seen only a few times. J is TRBJ1-1 and V is TRBV10-3, with 10 bases that match TRBD1. The germline V gene encodes CDR1 ENHRY and CDR2 SYGVKD. The CDR3 runs to 16 residues. V shed 6 bases and J 0 bases; nucleotides not matched to a gene: 7. The CDR3 here is CAISSPGQGMNTEAFF. In DNA, the CDR3 is TGTGCCATCAGCTCTCCGGGACAGGGGATGAACACTGAAGCTTTCTTT.

For this clonotype: At one boundary the junction diverges from the germline segment, which might be a read error. The CDR3 region is CAGSQENTEAFF. Here the CDR3 DNA reads TGTGCCGGCAGCCAGGAGAACACTGAAGCTTTCTTT. This chain links TRBV11-3 with TRBJ1-1; D uncertain. CDR1 is SGHNT and CDR2 is YENEEA in the germline V gene. The CDR3 is 12 amino acids.

About this clonotype itself: The junction departs from the called germline gene at one end, perhaps through a read error. This sequence joins TRBV11-1 and TRBJ2-7; possibly TRBD1 for D (5 bases). The CDR3 extends over 12 amino acids. Germline CDR1 and CDR2: SGHAT and FQDESV (reference sequence). The CDR3 DNA follows: TGCGCCAGCAGCTCCAGGGCCTACAAGCAGTACTTC. Translated, it gives CASSSRAYKQYF.

The chain employs TRBV11-2 and TRBJ2-5; perhaps TRBD1 as D (5 bases). Trimming stripped 2 bases from V and 2 bases from J, with 12 bases between. Germline V gene data show CDR1 as SGHAT and CDR2 as FQNNGV. CDR3 length equals 15 residues. CDR3 amino acids: CASSLIMGPQETQYF. The CDR3 nucleotides read TGTGCCAGCAGCTTAATTATGGGGCCTCAAGAGACCCAGTACTTC.

On this clonotype: The conserved closing phenylalanine or tryptophan is absent in this CDR3, likely reflecting a read error. The rearrangement uses TRBV12-3 or TRBV12-4 and TRBJ1-5; 7 positions agree with TRBD1. There are 14 residues in the CDR3. The CDR3 coding sequence is TGTGCCGGCAGCAGGGACAGCTTCAATCAGCCCCAGCATTCT. It encodes CAGSRDSFNQPQHS.

The rearrangement joins TRBV11-2 to TRBJ2-7; 7 nucleotides match TRBD1. The CDR3 consists of 14 residues. Germline CDR1 is SGHAT and CDR2 is FQNNGV. The J segment lost 2 bases and the V segment lost 11 bases, leaving 12 bases of the junction unmatched. This chain's CDR3 is CACTPGQRTYEQYF. Written as DNA, the CDR3 is TGTGCCTGCACGCCGGGACAGAGGACCTACGAGCAGTACTTC.

Of note for this clonotype: A read error is possible here, since a much larger clone lies one base away. The gene calls are TRBV6-2 or TRBV6-3 and TRBJ2-5; D remains unclear. This CDR3 is built from 14 residues. CDR1 MNHEY and CDR2 SVGEGT come from the germline V gene. CDR3 amino acids: CAIMDPGSQETHYF. The CDR3 DNA sequence: TGTGCCATTATGGACCCAGGCAGCCAAGAGACCCATTACTTC.

The J gene is TRBJ2-5, the V gene TRBV6-1; TRBD1 matches at 7 bases. Germline trimming cut 6 bases from V and 7 bases from J; bases unmatched to any gene: 11. CDR3 length: 14 residues. CDR1 is MNHNS and CDR2 is SASEGT in the germline V gene. DNA for the CDR3: TGTGCCAGCAGGACAGGGTCTTATCCCGCGACCCAGTACTTC. Translated, it gives CASRTGSYPATQYF.

This clonotype turned up a few times. The chain is built from TRBV7-9 and TRBJ2-7; 8 nucleotides agree with TRBD2. The CDR3 runs 14 residues. Germline V lookup: CDR1 SEHNR, CDR2 FQNEAQ (reference sequence). The V and J ends lost 1 base and 5 bases, in that order; junction bases with no gene match: 4. CDR3 bases: TGTGCCAGCAGCTTAGTTAGCGGGAACAACGAGCAGTACTTC. Protein: CASSLVSGNNEQYF.

With respect to this clonotype: At one boundary the junction diverges from the germline segment, which might be a read error. The chain uses TRBV4-1 and TRBJ2-1; 8 bases are a match to TRBD2. CDR1 MGHRA and CDR2 YSYEKL come from the germline V gene. There are 18 residues in the CDR3. The CDR3 is CASSRAKARTSSYNELFF. The CDR3 nucleotides are TGCGCCAGCAGCCGCGCGAAGGCGAGGACTAGCTCCTACAATGAGCTGTTCTTC.